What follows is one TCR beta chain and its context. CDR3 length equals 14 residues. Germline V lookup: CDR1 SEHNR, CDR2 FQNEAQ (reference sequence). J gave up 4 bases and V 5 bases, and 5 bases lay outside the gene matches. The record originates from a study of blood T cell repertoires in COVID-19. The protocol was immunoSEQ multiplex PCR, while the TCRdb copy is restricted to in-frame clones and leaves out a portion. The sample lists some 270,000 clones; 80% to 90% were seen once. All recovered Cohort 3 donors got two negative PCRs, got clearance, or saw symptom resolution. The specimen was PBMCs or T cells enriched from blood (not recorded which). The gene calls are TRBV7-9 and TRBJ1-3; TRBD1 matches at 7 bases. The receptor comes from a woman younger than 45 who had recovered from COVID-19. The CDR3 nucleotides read TGTGCCAGCAGCCTAGGACAGGTGGGAAACACCATATATTTT. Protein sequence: CASSLGQVGNTIYF.